The 30 T cell receptor beta chains presented below share a single source sample, sequenced in a study of identical twins. Each CDR3 protein gets one entry after TCRdb re-called the 5' RACE reads with MiXCR. The sample contains 350,000 to 450,000 distinct CDR3 sequences, less than 20% of which appear only once. The source material was naive T cells sorted from blood. The receptors were sampled from a man aged 50 to 60 in good health.

At least ten counts were recorded for this clonotype. The chain joins TRBV29-1 to TRBJ1-1, with D perhaps TRBD1 (5 bases). CDR3 length: 14 amino acids. Trimming took off 5 bases at V and 0 bases at J, with 13 bases between the two ends. Germline V gene sequence: CDR1 SQVTM, CDR2 ANQGSEA. The CDR3 loop reads CSVSPGTVNTEAFF. The CDR3 nucleotides are TGCAGCGTTTCCCCCGGGACGGTGAACACTGAAGCTTTCTTT. Drawing the rest from reference TRBV29-1 and TRBJ1-1, the complete variable domain is SAVISQKPSRDICQRGTSLTIQCQVDSQVTMMFWYRQQPGQSLTLIATANQGSEATYESGFVIDKFPISRPNLTFSTLTVSNMSPEDSSIYLCSVSPGTVNTEAFFGQGTRLTVV.

The chain carries TRBV2 and TRBJ2-7, with D perhaps TRBD1 or TRBD2 (5 bases each). Germline loops: CDR1 SNHLY, CDR2 FYNNEI. V dropped 4 bases and J dropped 5 bases, with 15 bases sitting between them. This CDR3 has 14 residues. CDR3 sequence (DNA): TGTGCCAGCAGTGGGGACGTTGGGGACCACGAGCAGTACTTC. Amino acid sequence: CASSGDVGDHEQYF.

This clonotype occurred many times. V and J are TRBV7-9 and TRBJ2-5; D not certain. CDR3 length equals 15 residues. Germline V gives CDR1 SEHNR, CDR2 FQNEAQ (reference sequence). V was shortened by 2 bases and J by 1 base, with 11 bases between the two germline ends. CDR3 sequence (DNA): TGTGCCAGCAGCTTAACCGGGCCCTTCCAAGAGACCCAGTACTTC. Protein product: CASSLTGPFQETQYF.

J is TRBJ2-2 and V is TRBV7-2; a weak D match, TRBD2 (6 bases). Germline V CDR1 and CDR2: SGHTA, FQGNSA. The CDR3 totals 16 residues. V was shortened by 4 bases and J by 6 bases, with 18 bases between the two germline ends. The chain's CDR3 is CASSSWGGEVAGELFF. Here the CDR3 DNA reads TGTGCCAGCAGCTCCTGGGGCGGGGAAGTTGCCGGGGAGCTGTTTTTT.

This sequence joins TRBV20-1 and TRBJ2-1; 9 nucleotides agree with TRBD2. This CDR3 is 16 amino acids long. CDR1 and CDR2 (germline): DFQATT, SNEGSKA (reference sequence). Trimming removed 0 bases from V and 3 bases from J; junction bases left unmatched: 6. Here the CDR3 DNA reads TGCAGTGCTAGAGATCCTGCGGGAGGGGTCTACAATGAGCAGTTCTTC. It translates to CSARDPAGGVYNEQFF.

The V call is TRBV5-1, the J call TRBJ2-7, with TRBD1 identical over 8 bases. J gave up 4 bases and V 1 base, and 19 bases lay outside the gene matches. CDR1 is SGHRS and CDR2 is YFSETQ in the germline V gene. This CDR3 has 19 amino acids. The CDR3 DNA reads TGCGCCAGCAGCTTGTATGGAGTACATAGAGAGACAGGGGATTACGAGCAGTACTTC. It yields the protein CASSLYGVHRETGDYEQYF.

This rearrangement joins TRBV7-9 to TRBJ2-1; 7 nucleotides align to TRBD2. The V gene's germline CDR1 is SEHNR and CDR2 FQNEAQ (reference sequence). This CDR3 is built from 14 residues. V lost 8 bases to trimming and J lost 6 bases; unmatched junction nucleotides: 10. DNA of the CDR3: TGTGCCAGCTCGGCGGGGGAGGGCCCCAATGAGCAGTTCTTC. Its protein is CASSAGEGPNEQFF.

As to this clonotype: The junction departs from the called germline gene at one end, perhaps through a read error. The chain employs TRBV29-1 and TRBJ2-3; the D is unclear. The CDR3 loop spans 9 amino acids. The germline V gene encodes CDR1 SQVTM and CDR2 ANQGSEA. The CDR3 nucleotides are TGCAGCGTTGAAGTACGGGTAGTGTTT. As protein: CSVEVRVVF.

The J gene is TRBJ1-3, the V gene TRBV30; D uncertain. Germline CDR1 and CDR2: GTSNPN and SVGIG (reference sequence). V was cut by 1 base and J by 2 bases, with 6 bases left in between. The CDR3 sequence is 13 residues long. This CDR3 reads CAWSAGTGNTIYF. The CDR3 DNA reads as TGTGCCTGGAGTGCGGGAACTGGAAACACCATATATTTT.

This clonotype was recorded at least ten times. The chain employs TRBV6-4 and TRBJ2-1; D gene uncertain. V was shortened by 5 bases and J by 2 bases, with 16 bases between the two germline ends. Germline V gives CDR1 MRHNA, CDR2 SNTAGT. This CDR3 contains 16 residues. CDR3 sequence (DNA): TGTGCCAGCAGTCCCTCACTCCGGGCCCCCTACAATGAGCAGTTCTTC. Protein product: CASSPSLRAPYNEQFF.

The J gene is TRBJ1-2, the V gene TRBV20-1, with 8 bases matching TRBD1. CDR1 is DFQATT and CDR2 is SNEGSKA in the germline V gene (reference sequence). The length of the CDR3 is 20 residues. Unmatched junction bases numbered 19, after V lost 0 bases and J lost 1 base. The CDR3 DNA is TGCAGTGCTAGAGAAAGTGGCAGGGGGCGGATTCGGCGTGATAACTATGGCTACACCTTC. It translates to CSARESGRGRIRRDNYGYTF.

This clonotype was seen a single time. CDR3 amino acids: CASSLAYSGTGKDEQFF. CDR3 sequence (DNA): TGTGCCAGCAGCTTAGCGTATAGCGGGACAGGGAAGGATGAGCAGTTCTTC. This chain connects TRBV7-9 to TRBJ2-1, with D perhaps TRBD1 (9 bases). Germline CDR1 is SEHNR and CDR2 is FQNEAQ (reference sequence). V shed 0 bases and J shed 8 bases, with 20 bases lying between them. There are 17 residues in the CDR3.

The table lists this clonotype with a few counts. The CDR3 is CASSQSMGTDNYGYTF. CDR3 DNA: TGTGCCAGCAGCCAATCTATGGGTACCGATAACTATGGCTACACCTTC. This chain joins TRBV4-2 and TRBJ1-2; D is unclear. Trimming shortened V by 2 bases and J by 1 base, and 14 bases separated the two germline ends. The CDR3 is made up of 16 amino acids. Germline CDR1 LGHNA, CDR2 YNFKEQ.

Only a few counts were recorded for this clonotype. The chain combines TRBV5-1 with TRBJ2-1; 10 positions agree with TRBD1. Germline-derived CDR1 and CDR2 are SGHRS and YFSETQ. The CDR3 length is 16 residues. After removal of 0 bases from V and 5 bases from J, the junction contained 5 bases not matched to a gene. The CDR3 sequence is CASSLAPGQGNNEQFF. DNA of the CDR3: TGCGCCAGCAGCTTGGCTCCGGGACAGGGGAACAATGAGCAGTTCTTC.

J is TRBJ2-5 and V is TRBV9; no reliable D call. CDR1 and CDR2 from the germline V gene are SGDLS and YYNGEE. This CDR3 comprises 15 residues. Trimming removed 0 bases at V and 4 bases at J, with 13 bases between. DNA for the CDR3: TGTGCCAGCAGCGTAGGGGGAAACGGCCCAGAGACCCAGTACTTC. Translation: CASSVGGNGPETQYF. Filled out from reference TRBV9 and TRBJ2-5, the complete variable domain reads DSGVTQTPKHLITATGQRVTLRCSPRSGDLSVYWYQQSLDQGLQFLIQYYNGEERAKGNILERFSAQQFPDLHSELNLSSLELGDSALYFCASSVGGNGPETQYFGPGTRLLVL.

This clonotype was seen only a few times. The chain has TRBV7-8 and TRBJ2-7; D possibly corresponds to TRBD2 (6 bases). Trimming left V 1 base short and J 3 bases short, with 10 bases between. Germline-derived CDR1 and CDR2 are SGHVS and FQNEAQ. CDR3 length equals 14 residues. In DNA, the CDR3 is TGTGCCAGCAGCTTAGACCCAGCGGGCTACGAGCAGTACTTC. It yields the protein CASSLDPAGYEQYF.

This clonotype has only a few counts. V is TRBV5-1 and J is TRBJ1-1; 9 bases align to TRBD1. V lost 5 bases and J lost 7; bases outside the gene matches: 12. The CDR3 is 15 residues long. Germline values: CDR1 SGHRS, CDR2 YFSETQ. DNA for the CDR3: TGCGCCAGCAGGAGGACAGGGGTTGGTAGTGATGAAGCTTTCTTT. Amino acids: CASRRTGVGSDEAFF.

There are many counts of this clonotype. The rearrangement joins TRBV7-8 to TRBJ2-4; D ambiguous. Germline V gene data show CDR1 as SGHVS and CDR2 as FQNEAQ. V was cut by 8 bases and J by 6 bases, with 20 bases left in between. The CDR3 spans 15 residues. The CDR3 nucleotides read TGTGCCAGCTCCGTCCGTCGGGCAGTCGGAAACATTCAGTACTTC. Its protein is CASSVRRAVGNIQYF.

The chain uses TRBV14 and TRBJ2-1; 8 bases match TRBD2. This CDR3 comprises 14 residues. V gave up 5 bases and J gave up 3 bases; unmatched junction bases: 3. Germline V gene data show CDR1 as SGHDN and CDR2 as FVKESK. The DNA of the CDR3 is TGTGCCAGCAGCGGGACTAGAAGCTACAATGAGCAGTTCTTC. Its translation: CASSGTRSYNEQFF.

This clonotype was seen repeatedly, ten times or more. The chain is built from TRBV12-3 or TRBV12-4 and TRBJ1-2; D is ambiguous. The CDR3 covers 14 residues. The ends were cut back, 3 bases at V and 3 bases at J, with 11 bases in the middle. DNA for the CDR3: TGTGCCAGCAGTTTTGCGAGGTTGGACTATGGCTACACCTTC. The encoded protein is CASSFARLDYGYTF.

This clonotype was counted at least ten times. CDR3 amino acids: CASNGPGGEQYF. CDR3 nucleotides: TGTGCCAGCAATGGGCCGGGGGGCGAGCAGTACTTC. The chain is built from TRBV12-3 or TRBV12-4 and TRBJ2-7; 7 bases map to TRBD2. CDR3 length: 12 amino acids. The V segment lost 7 bases and the J segment 6 bases; nucleotides outside the gene matches: 6.

This clonotype was observed many times. This chain joins TRBV11-1 and TRBJ2-5; the D gene is possibly TRBD2 (6 bases). V dropped 4 bases and J dropped 3 bases, with 15 bases sitting between them. The CDR3 runs to 15 residues. Germline lookup yields CDR1 SGHAT and CDR2 FQDESV (reference sequence). The CDR3 DNA is TGTGCCAGCAGCTCCCTGGGACTCGGAAAAGAGACCCAGTACTTC. Its translation: CASSSLGLGKETQYF.

This clonotype was counted ten times or more. The chain couples TRBV5-5 to TRBJ1-2; D gene uncertain. Germline loops: CDR1 SGHKS, CDR2 YYEKEE (reference sequence). Deletions cut 0 bases from V and 6 bases from J, with 12 bases between. The CDR3 loop spans 14 amino acids. CDR3 nucleotides: TGTGCCAGCAGCTTGGACCCTGCCGGCAATGGCTACACCTTC. Its translation: CASSLDPAGNGYTF.

CDR3 DNA sequence: TGTGCCAGCAGCTTCTACGGGCGCGGCAACACTGAAGCTTTCTTT. Its translation: CASSFYGRGNTEAFF. The genes are TRBV5-5 and TRBJ1-1; D is ambiguous. Germline assignment: CDR1 SGHKS and CDR2 YYEKEE (reference sequence). The CDR3 extends over 15 amino acids. V dropped 2 bases and J dropped 2 bases, with 13 bases sitting between them.

V is TRBV10-2 and J is TRBJ2-7; 7 positions agree with TRBD1. CDR1 is WSHSY, CDR2 SAAADI, per germline. The CDR3 length is 14 residues. Trimming took 6 bases from V and 3 from J; bases not matched to a gene: 8. In nucleotides, the CDR3 is TGCGCCAGCAGGGACCCGGGACAGAACTACGAGCAGTACTTC. The encoded protein is CASRDPGQNYEQYF.

This clonotype turned up a few times. The chain has TRBV7-2 and TRBJ2-7, with a possible D match to TRBD1 (6 bases). The CDR3 runs to 14 residues. The germline gives CDR1 SGHTA, CDR2 FQGNSA. The V and J ends lost 4 bases and 3 bases respectively, with 13 bases between them. Written as DNA, the CDR3 is TGTGCCAGCAGCTCCCTCGACAGGATCTACGAGCAGTACTTC. Protein product: CASSSLDRIYEQYF.

This clonotype was counted between two and nine times. This chain uses TRBV12-3 or TRBV12-4 with TRBJ2-7; 8 bases agree with TRBD2. V dropped 5 bases and J dropped 2; count of bases not matched to a gene: 11. This CDR3 has 16 residues. CDR3 amino acids: CASSQTGLEVPYEQYF. The CDR3 nucleotides are TGTGCCAGCAGTCAGACGGGACTAGAAGTACCCTACGAGCAGTACTTC.

V is TRBV12-3 or TRBV12-4 and J is TRBJ1-2; D is unclear. The length of the CDR3 is 13 residues. V lost 0 bases and J 8 bases, leaving 10 bases between the germline ends. The DNA for the CDR3 is TGTGCCAGCAGTTTAGCACGGCAGCACGGCTACACCTTC. Translated: CASSLARQHGYTF.

The CDR3 sequence is CASSLNSAIGETQYF. The CDR3 nucleotides read TGTGCCAGCAGCTTAAACAGTGCAATCGGAGAGACCCAGTACTTC. The chain couples TRBV7-2 to TRBJ2-5; D ambiguous. Between the trimmed V and J ends, which lost 2 bases and 4 bases, there was a span of 14 bases. The germline V gene has CDR1 SGHTA and CDR2 FQGNSA. This CDR3 spans 15 amino acids.

This chain connects TRBV7-2 to TRBJ2-3; 7 bases are a match to TRBD2. Trimming took 0 bases from V and 1 from J; bases not matched to a gene: 4. The CDR3 is 16 amino acids. CDR1 SGHTA and CDR2 FQGNSA come from the germline V gene. CDR3 amino acids: CASSLARLAGTDTQYF. CDR3 DNA: TGTGCCAGCAGCTTAGCGCGGCTAGCGGGCACAGATACGCAGTATTTT.